This is a list of T cell receptor beta chains from one sample in a study of blood T cell repertoires in COVID-19. Sequencing was performed with immunoSEQ multiplex PCR; in TCRdb, only in-frame clones are kept and a portion is missing. Of about 200,000 clones detected, approximately 80% appear once; the ten largest clones hold more than 9%. Source material: peripheral blood. Receptors were obtained from a woman aged 80 or older with acute or convalescent COVID-19. Both conserved end residues are part of each CDR3. D genes are given only for firm matches. Not every row has a clone size; where given, it reads once, few, many or a size class.

V	D	J	size	CDR3	DNA
TRBV11-2	TRBD1	TRBJ1-4	NA	CASSLTGTGTEKLFF	TGTGCCAGCAGCCTAACCGGGACAGGGACCGAAAAACTGTTTTTT
TRBV11-2	NA	TRBJ1-2	NA	CASSGSYYGYTF	TGTGCCAGTTCAGGCAGCTACTATGGCTACACCTTC
TRBV4-3	TRBD1	TRBJ1-4	NA	CASSLGQGEANEKLFF	TGCGCCAGCAGCCTGGGACAGGGGGAGGCTAATGAAAAACTGTTTTTT
TRBV12-3/TRBV12-4	NA	TRBJ1-6	few	CASTMGSGALHF	TGTGCCAGCACCATGGGATCGGGGGCCCTCCACTTT
TRBV6-4	NA	TRBJ2-7	few	CASTNRHLPYEQYF	TGTGCCAGCACCAACAGGCACCTTCCCTACGAGCAGTACTTC
TRBV5-1	TRBD2	TRBJ2-7	NA	CASSLVAGGYYEQYF	TGCGCCAGCAGCTTGGTTGCGGGGGGGTATTACGAGCAGTACTTC
TRBV27	TRBD1	TRBJ2-7	NA	CASSTGDLYYEQYF	TGTGCCAGCAGCACAGGGGACCTCTACTACGAGCAGTACTTC
TRBV4-1	NA	TRBJ1-2	many	CASSQAAQGLNYGYTF	TGCGCCAGCAGCCAAGCGGCGCAGGGCCTAAACTATGGCTACACCTTC
TRBV4-3	TRBD1	TRBJ2-3	NA	CASSQSRGPTYTDTQYF	TGCGCCAGCAGCCAAAGCAGGGGGCCGACCTATACAGATACGCAGTATTTT
TRBV18	NA	TRBJ2-1	few	CASSPPQLVSNEQFF	TGTGCCAGCTCACCACCCCAACTAGTTTCCAATGAGCAGTTCTTC
TRBV5-5	TRBD2	TRBJ2-3	NA	CASSSSTSGGTDTQYF	TGTGCCAGCAGCTCGTCGACTAGCGGGGGGACAGATACGCAGTATTTT
TRBV5-1	TRBD1	TRBJ2-3	NA	CASSTGQTDTQYF	TGCGCCAGCAGCACGGGACAGACAGATACGCAGTATTTT
TRBV11-2	TRBD1	TRBJ2-7	NA	CASSLEGTGLYEQYF	TGTGCCAGCAGCTTAGAAGGGACAGGGCTCTACGAGCAGTACTTC
TRBV18	NA	TRBJ1-1	NA	CASSPPQGSAEAFF	TGTGCCAGCTCACCACCGCAGGGATCCGCTGAAGCTTTCTTT
TRBV11-3	NA	TRBJ2-5	NA	CASSPGVKETQYF	TGTGCCAGCAGCCCAGGGGTTAAGGAGACCCAGTACTTC
TRBV9	TRBD2	TRBJ2-1	NA	CASSPRAGERNEQFF	TGTGCCAGCAGCCCTCGGGCGGGAGAAAGGAATGAGCAGTTCTTC
TRBV5-4	TRBD2	TRBJ2-7	once	CASSPSGVAGKYEQYF	TGTGCCAGCAGTCCTTCGGGGGTAGCGGGAAAGTACGAGCAGTACTTC
TRBV6-5	TRBD1	TRBJ2-5	NA	CASSRDRGRETQYF	TGTGCCAGCAGCCGCGACAGGGGTAGAGAGACCCAGTACTTC
TRBV7-9	NA	TRBJ1-1	NA	CASSLGQGNTEAFF	TGTGCCAGCAGCTTAGGCCAGGGGAACACTGAAGCTTTCTTT
TRBV27	NA	TRBJ1-1	NA	CASSLTYGRENTEAFF	TGTGCCAGCAGTTTAACATATGGACGGGAGAACACTGAAGCTTTCTTT
TRBV7-6	NA	TRBJ2-5	NA	CASSFFLEAQYF	TGTGCCAGCAGCTTTTTCCTTGAGGCCCAGTACTTC
TRBV7-9	NA	TRBJ1-4	few	CASSLQGGDEKLFF	TGTGCCAGCAGCTTACAGGGTGGGGATGAAAAACTGTTTTTT
TRBV6-5	NA	TRBJ1-2	NA	CASSTYQGSGGYTF	TGTGCCAGCAGTACATACCAGGGATCGGGTGGCTACACCTTC
TRBV9	TRBD2	TRBJ2-5	NA	CASSVGVGGSSGETQYF	TGTGCCAGCAGCGTAGGGGTCGGGGGGAGCTCGGGAGAGACCCAGTACTTC
TRBV7-9	TRBD1	TRBJ1-1	few	CASSPRTGRMNTEAFF	TGTGCCAGCAGCCCACGGACAGGGAGAATGAACACTGAAGCTTTCTTT
TRBV7-2	NA	TRBJ1-2	NA	CASSLGAGFYGYTF	TGTGCCAGCAGCTTGGGGGCAGGGTTCTATGGCTACACCTTC